These T cell receptor beta chains were read from a single sample in a study of shared clonotypes between healthy human individuals. TCRdb keeps only in-frame clones here, not all; method: immunoSEQ multiplex PCR. Among some 500,000 clones, 60% to 80% were seen once, and the ten largest hold around 13%. Sequenced input: PBMCs. Receptors originate from a woman aged 40 to 49 in good health. Some clones in this sample may be carry-over from other donors' samples. Each CDR3 is given with its conserved first and last residue. The D gene is left open where the match is weak. Expanded clones are given a class, and other clones once, few, many or no size at all.

>NA|NA|TRBJ1-3|TRBV7-9
TGTGCCAGCAGCTTAGGGGGCATAAGTGGAAACACCATATATTTT
CASSLGGISGNTIYF
>NA|TRBD2|TRBJ2-7|TRBV27
TGTGCCAGCAGTTTATCCGGGACTAGCGGGAAGAAAATGTTT
CASSLSGTSGKKMF
>NA|NA|TRBJ2-7|TRBV27
TGTGCCAGCAGTTTATCGGCAGGGGCGTACTACGAGCAGTACTTC
CASSLSAGAYYEQYF
>NA|NA|TRBJ2-3|TRBV4-3
TGCGCCAGCAGCCAGACTAGTTCCTACACAGATACGCAGTATTTT
CASSQTSSYTDTQYF
>NA|TRBD2|TRBJ2-4|TRBV29-1
TGCAGCGTTAGCGGGAGGGCCGAAAACATTCAGTACTTC
CSVSGRAENIQYF
>NA|TRBD1|TRBJ1-1|TRBV5-4
TGTGCCAGCAGCTTAGACAGGGACTCTGAAGCTTTCTTT
CASSLDRDSEAFF
>NA|TRBD1|TRBJ1-2|TRBV30
TGTGCCTGGGACAGGGACGTCTATGGCTACACCTTC
CAWDRDVYGYTF
>NA|NA|TRBJ2-1|TRBV5-4
TGTGCCAGCAGCCAGACGGCTAGCCGGAATGAGCAGTTCTTC
CASSQTASRNEQFF
>NA|NA|TRBJ1-4|TRBV29-1
TGCAGCGTTATGGAGGGGCTGGGTGAAAAACTGTTTTTT
CSVMEGLGEKLFF
>many|NA|TRBJ2-7|TRBV5-4
TGTGCCAGCAGCTATGGAGTCTACGAGCAGTACTTC
CASSYGVYEQYF
>NA|NA|TRBJ2-7|TRBV5-1
TGCGCCAGCAGTCGGGATCGGGGTGAGGAGCAGTACTTC
CASSRDRGEEQYF
>NA|NA|TRBJ1-3|TRBV18
TGTGCCAGCTCACGTGACGGGGTCGGGAACACCATATATTTT
CASSRDGVGNTIYF
>NA|NA|TRBJ1-3|TRBV19
TGTGCCAGTAGACTTTGGGACTCTGGAAACACCATATATTTT
CASRLWDSGNTIYF
>NA|NA|TRBJ2-7|TRBV4-3
TGCGCCAGCAGCCAAGATAGGGGCAGGGGCGACGAGCAGTACTTC
CASSQDRGRGDEQYF
>NA|TRBD2|TRBJ2-5|TRBV28
TGTGCCAGCAGTCTCCCTAGCGGGAGTGTCGAGACCCAGTACTTC
CASSLPSGSVETQYF
>few|NA|TRBJ2-1|TRBV27
TGTGCCAGCAGTGTAGGACGGAGAAACAATGAGCAGTTCTTC
CASSVGRRNNEQFF
>NA|NA|TRBJ1-2|TRBV5-8
TGTGCCAGCAGCTTGGTCAACCCTGGGGTCTATGGCTACACCTTC
CASSLVNPGVYGYTF
>NA|TRBD1|TRBJ1-3|TRBV9
TGTGCCAGCAGCAGACAGGGGACCCACTCTGGAAACACCATATATTTT
CASSRQGTHSGNTIYF
>NA|TRBD2|TRBJ2-1|TRBV25-1
TGTGCCAGTAGCGGGACTCACCACAATGAGCAGTTCTTC
CASSGTHHNEQFF
>NA|TRBD2|TRBJ2-2|TRBV7-3
TGTGCCAGCAGCTTAACGGGGACTAGCGGTGTCGGGGAGCTGTTTTTT
CASSLTGTSGVGELFF
>NA|TRBD2|TRBJ2-1|TRBV30
TGTGCCTGGAGTGCGTCTAGCGGGAGACTCAATGAGCAGTTCTTC
CAWSASSGRLNEQFF
>NA|NA|TRBJ2-6|TRBV7-2
TGTGCCAGCAGCCGAAGGGTAGCTACTGGGGCCAACGTCCTGACTTTC
CASSRRVATGANVLTF
>few|NA|TRBJ2-7|TRBV7-2
TGTGCCAGCAGCTTAGCGGACTTAAGAAGAAACGAGCAGTACTTC
CASSLADLRRNEQYF
>few|NA|TRBJ1-2|TRBV30
TGTGCCTGGAGTAGAGGAGCTAACTATGGCTACACCTTC
CAWSRGANYGYTF
>NA|NA|TRBJ1-5|TRBV4-1
TGCGCCAGCGGCCGGGCCCAGGGAGAACAGCCCCAGCATTTT
CASGRAQGEQPQHF
>NA|NA|TRBJ1-5|TRBV5-5
TGTGCCAGCAGCTTGAGCGATCAGCCCCAGCATTTT
CASSLSDQPQHF
>NA|NA|TRBJ1-1|TRBV30
TGTGCCTGGACCGCACATAGGACGGCCACTGAAGCTTTCTTT
CAWTAHRTATEAFF
>NA|NA|TRBJ2-2|TRBV7-9
TGTGCCAGCAGCTTAAACATGGACACCGGGGAGCTGTTTTTT
CASSLNMDTGELFF
>NA|NA|TRBJ1-2|TRBV28
TGTGCCAGCAGCCTAACCCTACCGGGACAAGGGGGTGGCTACACCTTC
CASSLTLPGQGGGYTF
>NA|TRBD1|TRBJ1-2|TRBV28
TGTGCCAGCAGTAGCCAGGGGGTCGTACCTAACTATGGCTACACCTTC
CASSSQGVVPNYGYTF
>NA|TRBD1|TRBJ1-2|TRBV13
TGTGCCAGCAGCTTCCGACAGGGGGGCTATGGCTACACCTTC
CASSFRQGGYGYTF
>NA|NA|TRBJ1-4|TRBV28
TGTGCCAGCTCTAATTCGCCGGGGGAAAAACTGTTTTTT
CASSNSPGEKLFF
>once|TRBD1|TRBJ1-1|TRBV5-1
TGCGCCAGCAGGACAGGGGGGAACACTGAAGCTTTCTTT
CASRTGGNTEAFF
>once|NA|TRBJ1-1|TRBV19
TGTGCCAGTACCCGCCAAGGTGAAGCTTTCTTT
CASTRQGEAFF
>NA|NA|TRBJ2-2|TRBV5-1
TGCGCCAGCAGCCCTCTGCAAACCACCGGGGAGCTGTTTTTT
CASSPLQTTGELFF
>NA|NA|TRBJ1-2|TRBV9
TGTGCCAGCAGCGTATTGGGGGGCGAGGGCTATGGCTACACCTTC
CASSVLGGEGYGYTF
>few|NA|TRBJ1-1|TRBV18
TGTGCCAGCTCACCACCCAGGGCTGGAACTGAAGCTTTCTTT
CASSPPRAGTEAFF
>NA|NA|TRBJ1-4|TRBV27
TGTGCCAGCCGCAAACCTGGGGCCGCGGAAAAACTGTTTTTT
CASRKPGAAEKLFF
>NA|NA|TRBJ1-1|TRBV5-1
TGCGCCAGCAGCTTGGGGAATCGGAACACTGAAGCTTTCTTT
CASSLGNRNTEAFF
>NA|TRBD1|TRBJ2-6|TRBV28
TGTGCCAGCAGTGCCCCGGGACAGGGGGCTGGGGCCAACGTCCTGACTTTC
CASSAPGQGAGANVLTF
>NA|NA|TRBJ2-7|TRBV15
TGTGCCACCAGCAGAGATCACAACGAGCAGTACTTC
CATSRDHNEQYF
>once|TRBD1|TRBJ2-1|TRBV11-2
TGTGCCAGCAGCTCCGGACAGGGGGCTATGGATGAGCAGTTCTTC
CASSSGQGAMDEQFF
>NA|TRBD2|TRBJ2-1|TRBV28
TGTGCCAGCAGGCCTCCCGGGGGGGAGTGGAATGAGCAGTTCTTC
CASRPPGGEWNEQFF
>NA|TRBD2|TRBJ2-1|TRBV19
TGTGCCAGTAGTACAAGCGGGAGGACCTACAATGAGCAGTTCTTC
CASSTSGRTYNEQFF
>NA|TRBD2|TRBJ2-7|TRBV6-1
TGTGCCAGCAGTGAACCAGCGGGAGGGCTCTACGAGCAGTACTTC
CASSEPAGGLYEQYF
>few|NA|TRBJ1-1|TRBV7-8
TGTGCCAGCAGCTCTCCCGTTGGGAACACTGAAGCTTTCTTT
CASSSPVGNTEAFF
>many|TRBD1|TRBJ2-2|TRBV27
TGTGCCAGCAGGCGGACAGGGTGGAACACCGGGGAGCTGTTTTTT
CASRRTGWNTGELFF
>NA|NA|TRBJ2-3|TRBV5-1
TGCGCCAGCAGCGACCGAATTTACACAGATACGCAGTATTTT
CASSDRIYTDTQYF